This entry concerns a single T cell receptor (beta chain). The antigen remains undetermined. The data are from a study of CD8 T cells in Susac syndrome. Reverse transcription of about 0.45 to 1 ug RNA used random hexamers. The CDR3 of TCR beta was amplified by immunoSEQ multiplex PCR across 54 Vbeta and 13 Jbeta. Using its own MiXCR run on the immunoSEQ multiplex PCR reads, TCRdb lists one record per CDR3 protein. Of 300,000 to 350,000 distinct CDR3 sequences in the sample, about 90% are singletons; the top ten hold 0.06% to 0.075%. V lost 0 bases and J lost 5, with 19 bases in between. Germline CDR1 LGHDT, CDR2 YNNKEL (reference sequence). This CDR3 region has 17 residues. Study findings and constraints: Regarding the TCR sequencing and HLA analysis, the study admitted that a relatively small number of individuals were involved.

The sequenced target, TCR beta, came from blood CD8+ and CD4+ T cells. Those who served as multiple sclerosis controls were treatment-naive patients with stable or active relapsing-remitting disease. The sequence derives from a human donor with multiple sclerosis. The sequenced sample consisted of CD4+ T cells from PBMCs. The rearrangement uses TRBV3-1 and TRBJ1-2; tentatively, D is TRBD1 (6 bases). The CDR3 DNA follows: TGTGCCAGCAGCCAAGATATCCCGGGAGGACAGAGTTATGGCTACACCTTC. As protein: CASSQDIPGGQSYGYTF.